One sample yielded the 20 T cell receptor beta chains listed below, sequenced in a study of blood T cell repertoires in COVID-19 (TCRdb year 2020). Receptors were amplified or captured by the immunoSEQ multiplex PCR assay. The immuneACCESS repertoire file appears here via TCRdb, limited to in-frame rearrangements. These files lack a portion of the clones; in checked studies, under half of the deficit traces to unresolved V genes, and the cause of the others is not known. Recorded for this sample are about 24,000 clones; roughly 89% of them occurred a single time. Roughly 21% of the sample rests with the top ten. What was sequenced was peripheral blood. The receptor source for this set is a human donor in a cohort sampled during active COVID-19.

The genes are TRBV6-2 or TRBV6-3 and TRBJ2-5, with 8 nucleotides matching TRBD2. J was trimmed by 1 base and V by 1 base; bases with no gene match: 2. CDR1 and CDR2 (germline): MNHEY, SVGEGT. The CDR3 has 15 amino acids. CDR3 sequence: CASSYYGGVQETQYF. The CDR3, as DNA: TGTGCCAGCAGTTACTACGGGGGGGTCCAAGAGACCCAGTACTTC.

This chain uses TRBV6-5 with TRBJ2-7; 9 bases fit TRBD1. Germline V gives CDR1 MNHEY, CDR2 SVGAGI. The CDR3 is made up of 15 amino acids. V lost 4 bases and J lost 4; bases outside the gene matches: 8. In DNA form, the CDR3 reads TGTGCCAGCAGTTCCTTGGACAGGGGTATGTACGAGCAGTACTTC. It is translated as CASSSLDRGMYEQYF.

The J gene is TRBJ2-3, the V gene TRBV19, with TRBD1 identical over 7 bases. J lost 6 bases, V lost 10 bases, and 7 bases had no gene match. The CDR3 is 12 amino acids. Germline loops: CDR1 LNHDA, CDR2 SQIVND (reference sequence). The CDR3, as DNA: TGTGCCACAACAGGGGATCTGGATACGCAGTATTTT. It yields the protein CATTGDLDTQYF.

This chain links TRBV7-2 with TRBJ2-1; D may be TRBD1 (6 bases). The V end lost 0 bases, the J end lost 5 bases, and 11 bases lay between the germline ends. The CDR3 covers 15 residues. CDR1 is SGHTA, CDR2 FQGNSA, per germline. The CDR3 protein is CASSLARGGNNEQFF. CDR3 coding DNA: TGTGCCAGCAGCTTAGCGCGAGGGGGAAACAATGAGCAGTTCTTC.

The V and J genes are TRBV3-1 (or the pseudogene TRBV3-2) and TRBJ2-7; no reliable D call. The CDR3 sequence is 12 residues long. Germline CDR1 and CDR2: LGHDT and YNNKEL (reference sequence). The V end was cut by 0 bases, the J end by 5 bases, with 5 bases between. The CDR3 is CASSQDYNEQYF. In DNA form, the CDR3 reads TGTGCCAGCAGCCAAGACTATAACGAGCAGTACTTC.

The chain joins TRBV14 to TRBJ2-1; the D gene is possibly TRBD1 (6 bases). This CDR3 contains 14 residues. Germline lookup yields CDR1 SGHDN and CDR2 FVKESK. The V and J ends lost 4 bases and 8 bases respectively, with 15 bases between them. CDR3 in DNA: TGTGCCAGCAGCCTCCACAGGGAGTGGGATGAGCAGTTCTTC. Translation: CASSLHREWDEQFF.

This chain joins TRBV6-5 and TRBJ2-1; possible D gene TRBD1, 5 bases. Trimming pared 8 bases from V and 8 bases from J, leaving 16 bases between. Germline V gene lookup returns CDR1 MNHEY and CDR2 SVGAGI. This CDR3 contains 13 residues. The CDR3 spells CASSEITGHEQFF. The CDR3 DNA reads TGTGCCAGCTCAGAAATCACAGGTCATGAGCAGTTCTTC.

The chain carries TRBV18 and TRBJ2-7, with 7 bases lining up with TRBD1. The CDR3 sequence is 14 residues long. V shed 5 bases and J 2 bases; nucleotides not matched to a gene: 6. CDR1 is KGHSH, CDR2 LQKENI, per germline. The CDR3 bases are TGTGCCAGCTCAGCAAAACAGGGGCCCTACGAGCAGTACTTC. It translates to CASSAKQGPYEQYF.

CDR3 nucleotides: TGTGCCAGCAGCTTAGGCAGGGGATCCACTGAAGCTTTCTTT. Translated: CASSLGRGSTEAFF. The chain combines TRBV11-2 with TRBJ1-1; TRBD1 might be the D (6 bases). Germline CDR1 reads SGHAT; CDR2 reads FQNNGV. The ends were cut back, 1 base at V and 4 bases at J, with 10 bases in the middle. This CDR3 spans 14 amino acids. Full variable domain (rest looked up from reference TRBV11-2 and TRBJ1-1): EAGVAQSPRYKIIEKRQSVAFWCNPISGHATLYWYQQILGQGPKLLIQFQNNGVVDDSQLPKDRFSAERLKGVDSTLKIQPAKLEDSAVYLCASSLGRGSTEAFFGQGTRLTVV.

V gene TRBV14 combines with J gene TRBJ1-2; D not certain. V dropped 4 bases and J dropped 4 bases, with 13 bases sitting between them. Germline-derived CDR1 and CDR2 are SGHDN and FVKESK. The length of the CDR3 is 14 residues. In DNA form, the CDR3 reads TGTGCCAGCAGCCCTTTTGCGGAATTCTATGGCTACACCTTC. Protein product: CASSPFAEFYGYTF.

The chain employs TRBV7-8 and TRBJ2-7, with 8 bases lining up with TRBD1. The CDR3 is 12 amino acids. Trimming at V came to 5 bases and at J to 4 bases, leaving 1 base not matched to a gene. Germline V CDR1 and CDR2: SGHVS, FQNEAQ. As DNA, the CDR3 is TGTGCCAGCAGCGGACAGGGTTACGAGCAGTACTTC. It specifies CASSGQGYEQYF.

The V call is TRBV3-1 (or the pseudogene TRBV3-2), the J call TRBJ2-6; the D is unclear. Germline lookup yields CDR1 LGHDT and CDR2 YNNKEL (reference sequence). The CDR3 has 15 amino acids. V dropped 4 bases and J dropped 0 bases, with 7 bases sitting between them. CDR3 DNA: TGTGCCAGCAGCCCCACATCCTCTGGGGCCAACGTCCTGACTTTC. It encodes CASSPTSSGANVLTF.

This chain links TRBV29-1 with TRBJ2-7; 13 bases are a match to TRBD2. Germline trimming cut 5 bases from V and 2 bases from J; bases unmatched to any gene: 9. The CDR3 has 16 residues. The germline V gene encodes CDR1 SQVTM and CDR2 ANQGSEA. CDR3 in amino acids: CSVPRLGTSGTYEQYF. The CDR3 DNA follows: TGCAGCGTTCCACGCCTTGGGACTAGCGGGACCTACGAGCAGTACTTC.

The chain uses TRBV14 and TRBJ2-3, with 9 bases fitting TRBD1. The CDR3 runs to 17 residues. The V segment lost 4 bases and the J segment 5 bases; nucleotides outside the gene matches: 13. Germline-derived CDR1 and CDR2 are SGHDN and FVKESK. The CDR3, as DNA: TGTGCCAGCAGCCCCCCCGGATCGGGACAGGGCAGAGATACGCAGTATTTT. Translating gives CASSPPGSGQGRDTQYF.

The V gene is TRBV30, the J gene TRBJ2-7; 12 positions agree with TRBD1. The V gene's germline CDR1 is GTSNPN and CDR2 SVGIG (reference sequence). This CDR3 is built from 17 residues. Trimming took 3 bases from V and 0 from J; bases not matched to a gene: 9. This CDR3 is CAWRPGQGAFNSYEQYF. CDR3 in DNA: TGTGCCTGGAGACCGGGACAGGGGGCTTTTAACTCCTACGAGCAGTACTTC.

The V and J genes are TRBV18 and TRBJ2-3, with D possibly matching TRBD1 (6 bases). The germline V and J ends were trimmed by 5 bases and 0 bases, with 12 bases remaining between them. Germline-derived CDR1 and CDR2 are KGHSH and LQKENI. The CDR3 contains 15 residues. The CDR3 spells CASSGTLPSTDTQYF. DNA for the CDR3: TGTGCCAGCTCAGGGACACTTCCTAGCACAGATACGCAGTATTTT.

This clone occurred once. The chain has TRBV9 and TRBJ2-1; 11 positions match TRBD2. This CDR3 is 18 amino acids long. The V gene end was trimmed by 1 base and the J gene end by 8 bases; junction bases not matched to a gene: 14. CDR1 SGDLS and CDR2 YYNGEE come from the germline V gene. CDR3 coding DNA: TGTGCCAGCAGCGTAAAACCCCCTTTAGCGGGAGGGCCGGATGAGCAGTTCTTC. Its translation: CASSVKPPLAGGPDEQFF.

The rearrangement uses TRBV5-1 and TRBJ1-1, with 8 nucleotides matching TRBD1. Germline-derived CDR1 and CDR2 are SGHRS and YFSETQ. There are 14 residues in the CDR3. Germline trimming cut 5 bases from V and 5 bases from J; bases unmatched to any gene: 8. CDR3 in DNA: TGCGCCAGCAGTCAAACCCAGGGGGCGACTGAAGCTTTCTTT. Translating it yields CASSQTQGATEAFF.

The J gene is TRBJ1-1, the V gene TRBV11-2; D remains ambiguous. Trimming left V 7 bases short and J 0 bases short, with 12 bases between. There are 14 residues in the CDR3. Germline CDR1 reads SGHAT; CDR2 reads FQNNGV. The CDR3 protein is CASTLNRLNTEAFF. CDR3 nucleotides: TGTGCCAGCACCCTCAATAGATTGAACACTGAAGCTTTCTTT.

V is TRBV5-1 and J is TRBJ2-2; 8 bases are a match to TRBD1. With 4 bases clipped from V and 7 bases from J, the junction kept 6 bases outside the gene matches. The CDR3 loop spans 14 amino acids. From germline, CDR1 is SGHRS and CDR2 YFSETQ. The CDR3 protein is CASSLDRAGGELFF. DNA of the CDR3: TGCGCCAGCAGCCTGGACAGGGCGGGCGGGGAGCTGTTTTTT.